The TCR beta chain under discussion was sequenced for a study of T cell therapy after organ transplantation. Notes on the study in general: Few nonresponder expansions may reflect low coverage from poor CD8+ yield.

Concerning this clone itself: Its antigen is not identified.

The table came from immunoSEQ multiplex PCR; TCRdb's copy has only in-frame clones and leaves some out. Counted here are around 50,000 clones, 94% occurring once; the ten biggest clones make up over 2.5%. Material: CD8+ T cells from blood, obtained before autologous CMV-specific T cell therapy. The sequence was obtained from a human patient who had received a solid organ transplant and had CMV disease.

The CDR3 DNA is TGTGCCAGCAGCCCCCGGACTAGCGGGGGGACGAAGACCCAGTACTTC. It translates to CASSPRTSGGTKTQYF. The chain links TRBV11-2 to TRBJ2-5, with TRBD2 matching over 14 bases. Germline assignment: CDR1 SGHAT and CDR2 FQNNGV. This CDR3 spans 16 amino acids. Trimming cost V 5 bases and J 6 bases; bases outside gene matches: 8.